These 24 T cell receptor beta chains were all obtained from the same sample, sequenced in a study of shared clonotypes between healthy human individuals. Sequenced by immunoSEQ multiplex PCR; TCRdb stores in-frame clones only, minus some. The sample has 450,000 to 650,000 clones, about 80% seen once. Sequenced material: PBMCs. The receptors here all came from a woman aged 40 to 49 in good health. Some clones in this sample may be carry-over from other donors' samples.

This rearrangement joins TRBV29-1 to TRBJ1-4, with 9 positions matching TRBD1. The V gene's germline CDR1 is SQVTM and CDR2 ANQGSEA. CDR3 length equals 13 residues. Trimming at V came to 7 bases and at J to 6 bases, leaving 6 bases not matched to a gene. The CDR3 nucleotides read TGCAGCGGGGCCCGGACAGGGGATGAAAAACTGTTTTTT. Its protein product is CSGARTGDEKLFF. Looking up the rest from reference TRBV29-1 and TRBJ1-4 gives the full variable domain: SAVISQKPSRDICQRGTSLTIQCQVDSQVTMMFWYRQQPGQSLTLIATANQGSEATYESGFVIDKFPISRPNLTFSTLTVSNMSPEDSSIYLCSGARTGDEKLFFGSGTQLSVL.

This chain links TRBV18 with TRBJ1-5; 7 bases are a match to TRBD1. The V gene end was trimmed by 3 bases and the J gene end by 4 bases; junction bases not matched to a gene: 3. The CDR3 has 14 amino acids. Germline V lookup: CDR1 KGHSH, CDR2 LQKENI. The CDR3 loop is CASSPTGKNQPQHF. The CDR3, as DNA: TGTGCCAGCTCACCGACAGGGAAAAATCAGCCCCAGCATTTT.

In regard to this clone: This is likely an artifact of a read error, given a far larger clone one base away. The V gene is TRBV29-1, the J gene TRBJ1-4; TRBD1 aligns across 7 bases. The CDR3 has 13 amino acids. Germline V gene data show CDR1 as SQVTM and CDR2 as ANQGSEA. Trimming took 5 bases from V and 6 from J; bases not matched to a gene: 6. The CDR3 DNA sequence: TGCAGCGTTAAAGTAGGGGGCGATGAAAAACTGTTTTTT. Translated: CSVKVGGDEKLFF.

This rearrangement joins TRBV27 to TRBJ2-3; D is uncertain. V lost 6 bases to trimming and J lost 4 bases, with 14 bases between them. Germline CDR1 MNHEY, CDR2 SMNVEV (reference sequence). The CDR3 is made up of 14 amino acids. CDR3 protein: CASRTLAAADTQYF. CDR3 DNA sequence: TGTGCCAGCAGGACCCTCGCAGCCGCAGATACGCAGTATTTT.

This sequence joins TRBV6-5 and TRBJ1-4; no clear D gene. The CDR3 extends over 14 amino acids. V was trimmed by 2 bases and J by 5 bases, leaving 9 bases between them. The germline V gene encodes CDR1 MNHEY and CDR2 SVGAGI. CDR3 in amino acids: CASSYVATNEKLFF. Here the CDR3 DNA reads TGTGCCAGCAGTTACGTCGCCACAAATGAAAAACTGTTTTTT.

The V gene is TRBV6-5, the J gene TRBJ2-7; perhaps TRBD2 as D (7 bases). This CDR3 is built from 15 residues. Deletions cut 7 bases from V and 4 bases from J, with 20 bases between. Germline loops: CDR1 MNHEY, CDR2 SVGAGI. CDR3 sequence: CASTRGGPSGYEQYF. DNA of the CDR3: TGTGCCAGCACCAGAGGGGGTCCTAGCGGATACGAGCAGTACTTC.

The sample holds a few counts of this clone. This chain joins TRBV6-5 and TRBJ2-7; D is unresolved. Trimming stripped 9 bases from V and 5 bases from J, with 23 bases between. The germline CDR1 and CDR2 sequences are MNHEY and SVGAGI. This CDR3 region has 15 residues. CDR3 protein: CARRIGQFAPDEQYF. The CDR3 DNA sequence: TGTGCCAGGCGTATTGGCCAATTTGCACCGGACGAGCAGTACTTC.

This clone was detected a few times. J is TRBJ2-1 and V is TRBV18, with D perhaps given as TRBD1 or TRBD2 (7 bases each). V dropped 7 bases and J dropped 9 bases, with 13 bases sitting between them. Per germline, CDR1 KGHSH and CDR2 LQKENI. The CDR3 has 12 residues. CDR3 loop: CASYDREGEQFF. For the CDR3, the DNA is TGTGCCAGCTACGACAGGGAGGGTGAGCAGTTCTTC.

The chain recombines TRBV28 with TRBJ2-7; D perhaps matches TRBD2 (5 bases). Per germline, CDR1 MDHEN and CDR2 SYDVKM. V lost 4 bases to trimming and J lost 2 bases, with 15 bases between them. CDR3 size: 15 residues. The CDR3 spells CASSSLAGPPYEQYF. The CDR3 bases are TGTGCCAGCAGTTCCCTGGCGGGCCCTCCCTACGAGCAGTACTTC.

As to this clone: This sequence is one base from a far larger clone and is likely a read error. This sample also contains other DNA sequences that code for the same CDR3. The chain combines TRBV30 with TRBJ2-7; 9 bases agree with TRBD2. From germline, CDR1 is GTSNPN and CDR2 SVGIG (reference sequence). This CDR3 is 15 amino acids long. CDR3 loop: CALSVRREGFYEQYF. The CDR3 DNA reads TGTGCCTTGAGTGTACGGCGGGAGGGCTTCTACGAGCAGTACTTC.

This clone has at least ten counts. The sample holds other DNA sequences that translate to the same CDR3. The chain uses TRBV6-5 and TRBJ2-7; D is unclear. This CDR3 comprises 12 residues. V gave up 0 bases and J gave up 2 bases, with 2 bases separating them. Germline V gene sequence: CDR1 MNHEY, CDR2 SVGAGI. CDR3 region: CASSYSPYEQYF. As DNA, the CDR3 is TGTGCCAGCAGTTACTCCCCCTACGAGCAGTACTTC.

Worth noting for this clone: This likely traces to a read error, being one base from a far larger clone. Other DNA sequences from this sample encode an identical CDR3 as well. The rearrangement uses TRBV29-1 and TRBJ1-1; 7 nucleotides line up with TRBD1. The trim removed 6 bases at V and 8 bases at J, leaving 15 bases unmatched. There are 14 residues in the CDR3. The germline gives CDR1 SQVTM, CDR2 ANQGSEA. In DNA form, the CDR3 reads TGCAGCGTGGCAAACCGGGACAGCTTTTTAGAAGCTTTCTTT. Translating it yields CSVANRDSFLEAFF.

The chain couples TRBV28 to TRBJ1-1; D is possibly TRBD1 (5 bases). The CDR3 runs to 15 residues. CDR1 is MDHEN, CDR2 SYDVKM, per germline. The V gene lost 5 bases and the J gene lost 6 bases, with 19 bases spanning the gap. CDR3 nucleotide sequence: TGTGCCAGCAGTCCCTCTACTAGAGGGGACTCTGAAGCTTTCTTT. It translates to CASSPSTRGDSEAFF.

The gene calls are TRBV18 and TRBJ2-7; unclear D gene. Trimming cost V 3 bases and J 6 bases, with 18 bases left between them. CDR1 KGHSH and CDR2 LQKENI come from the germline V gene. This CDR3 comprises 15 residues. For the CDR3, the DNA is TGTGCCAGCTCACCGGCCCGGGCTCAGTCTTTCGAGCAGTACTTC. Protein: CASSPARAQSFEQYF.

The genes are TRBV5-1 and TRBJ2-1; TRBD2 aligns across 15 bases. CDR1 is SGHRS, CDR2 YFSETQ, per germline. CDR3 length equals 16 residues. With 4 bases clipped from V and 7 bases from J, the junction kept 6 bases outside the gene matches. The DNA of the CDR3 is TGCGCCAGCAGCCCGGGACTAGCGGGAGGAATAAATGAGCAGTTCTTC. Amino acids: CASSPGLAGGINEQFF.

This chain connects TRBV19 to TRBJ2-3, with D unclear. CDR1 and CDR2 (germline): LNHDA, SQIVND (reference sequence). V was cut by 4 bases and J by 2 bases, with 16 bases left in between. The CDR3 extends over 16 amino acids. The DNA of the CDR3 is TGTGCCAGTAGTACCCTGCAGGACCTCCACACAGATACGCAGTATTTT. As protein: CASSTLQDLHTDTQYF.

CDR3 sequence reads: CASSYYRGRGEKLFF. DNA for the CDR3: TGTGCCAGCAGCTACTACAGGGGGCGCGGAGAAAAACTGTTTTTT. The chain combines TRBV11-2 with TRBJ1-4; 9 bases are shared with TRBD1. CDR1 SGHAT and CDR2 FQNNGV come from the germline V gene. Trimming took 4 bases from V and 8 from J; bases not matched to a gene: 8. This CDR3 is built from 15 residues.

Only a few counts were recorded for this clone. This chain joins TRBV30 and TRBJ1-6; D is undetermined. The CDR3 loop spans 13 amino acids. Germline V lookup: CDR1 GTSNPN, CDR2 SVGIG (reference sequence). Trimming shortened V by 0 bases and J by 9 bases, and 9 bases separated the two germline ends. CDR3 residues: CAWSVGFGSPLHF. DNA for the CDR3: TGTGCCTGGAGTGTCGGGTTTGGTTCACCCCTCCACTTT.

There are many counts of this clone. The J gene is TRBJ1-5, the V gene TRBV11-2; D gene uncertain. Trimming took 4 bases from V and 7 from J, leaving 11 bases between them. The CDR3 is 13 residues long. Germline-derived CDR1 and CDR2 are SGHAT and FQNNGV. The DNA for the CDR3 is TGTGCCAGCAGCTCCGACCAGGACCAGCCCCAGCATTTT. Amino acid sequence: CASSSDQDQPQHF.

In nucleotides, the CDR3 is TGTGCCAGCAGCTTAGATTGGGGATCTAACTATGGCTACACCTTC. Amino acids: CASSLDWGSNYGYTF. J is TRBJ1-2 and V is TRBV5-6; the D is unclear. Germline V gene lookup returns CDR1 SGHDT and CDR2 YYEEEE. The CDR3 has 15 amino acids. With 2 bases removed from V and 0 bases from J, the gap between germline ends came to 11 bases. The entire variable domain, with the rest obtained from reference TRBV5-6 and TRBJ1-2, is as follows: DAGVTQSPTHLIKTRGQQVTLRCSPKSGHDTVSWYQQALGQGPQFIFQYYEEEERQRGNFPDRFSGHQFPNYSSELNVNALLLGDSALYLCASSLDWGSNYGYTFGSGTRLTVV.

This chain joins TRBV7-8 and TRBJ2-7; 7 positions match TRBD2. From germline, CDR1 is SGHVS and CDR2 FQNEAQ. V lost 1 base and J lost 3; bases outside the gene matches: 6. The CDR3 length is 15 residues. Here the CDR3 reads CASSLEAGADYEQYF. The CDR3 bases are TGTGCCAGCAGCTTAGAGGCGGGAGCAGACTACGAGCAGTACTTC.

The chain employs TRBV4-2 and TRBJ2-7; D gene ambiguous. CDR1 and CDR2 from the germline V gene are LGHNA and YNFKEQ. The germline V and J ends were trimmed by 1 base and 2 bases, with 9 bases remaining between them. The CDR3 loop spans 14 amino acids. CDR3 residues: CASSQVFSPYEQYF. As DNA, the CDR3 is TGTGCCAGCAGCCAAGTCTTCAGCCCCTACGAGCAGTACTTC.

The J gene is TRBJ2-1, the V gene TRBV5-4; 15 bases agree with TRBD2. Unmatched junction bases numbered 3, after V lost 4 bases and J lost 4 bases. The germline gives CDR1 SGHNT, CDR2 YYREEE (reference sequence). CDR3 length: 16 residues. CDR3: CASSPGTSGGYNEQFF. CDR3 DNA: TGTGCCAGCAGCCCCGGGACTAGCGGGGGGTACAATGAGCAGTTCTTC.

The chain recombines TRBV6-5 with TRBJ1-2, with 8 bases identical to TRBD1. This CDR3 region has 12 residues. V lost 5 bases to trimming and J lost 8 bases; unmatched junction nucleotides: 4. Germline values: CDR1 MNHEY, CDR2 SVGAGI. The CDR3, as DNA: TGTGCCAGCAGTCCCAGGGGGCTAGGCTACACCTTC. Its protein product is CASSPRGLGYTF.